This T cell receptor beta chain was sequenced in a study of T cells after yellow fever vaccination. This clonotype was seen a handful of times. MiXCR, run by TCRdb on the 5' RACE reads, gives a single entry per CDR3 protein. The sample shows about 370,000 distinct CDR3 sequences, approximately 10% of them seen only once. V lost 5 bases and J 2 bases, leaving 23 bases between the germline ends. CDR3 length equals 18 residues. Germline V gene lookup returns CDR1 SGHTA and CDR2 FQGTGA. The chain carries TRBV7-3 and TRBJ2-3, with D possibly being TRBD2 (7 bases). The clonotype comes from a man aged 18 to 29 who received the YFV17D yellow fever vaccine. This material consisted of PBMCs, taken on the day of the first yellow fever vaccination. In DNA form, the CDR3 reads TGTGCCAGCAGCCGCATGGGAGGCGGGGGCGCAACCACAGATACGCAGTATTTT. It translates to CASSRMGGGGATTDTQYF.